This TCR beta chain comes out of a study of cytomegalovirus exposure and HLA in healthy donors. Primers for the PCR totalled 60 Vbeta and 13 Jbeta. The method was immunoSEQ multiplex PCR; TCRdb's version includes in-frame clones alone and lacks a portion of them. The sample holds about 250,000 clones, approximately 70% seen once. This clone was found once. The antigen remains undetermined. Germline V gene sequence: CDR1 LNHDA, CDR2 SQIVND (reference sequence). The CDR3 extends over 13 amino acids. The V and J ends lost 4 bases and 10 bases respectively, with 14 bases between them. Study results and limitations: Later, an analysis showed that TCR beta chains associated with HLA were more clonally expanded than others that were equally common.

The chain recombines TRBV19 with TRBJ2-1, with a possible D match to TRBD2 (6 bases). The clonotype originates from a female donor in good health and CMV-seronegative. The sample was PBMCs. The CDR3 coding sequence is TGTGCCAGTAGTACCTCTTGGGAGGAAGAGCAGTTCTTC. As protein: CASSTSWEEEQFF.